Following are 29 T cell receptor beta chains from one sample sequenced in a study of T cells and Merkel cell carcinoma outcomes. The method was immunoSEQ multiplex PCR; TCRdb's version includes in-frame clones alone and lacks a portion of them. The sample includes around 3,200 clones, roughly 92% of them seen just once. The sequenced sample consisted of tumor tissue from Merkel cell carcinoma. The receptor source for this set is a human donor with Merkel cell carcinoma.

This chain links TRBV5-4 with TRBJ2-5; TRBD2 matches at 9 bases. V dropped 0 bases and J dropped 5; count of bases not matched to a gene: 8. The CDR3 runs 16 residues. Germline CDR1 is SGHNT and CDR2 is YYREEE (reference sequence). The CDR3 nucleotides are TGTGCCAGCAGCTTGGGTACGGCGGGAGGGAAGGAGACCCAGTACTTC. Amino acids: CASSLGTAGGKETQYF.

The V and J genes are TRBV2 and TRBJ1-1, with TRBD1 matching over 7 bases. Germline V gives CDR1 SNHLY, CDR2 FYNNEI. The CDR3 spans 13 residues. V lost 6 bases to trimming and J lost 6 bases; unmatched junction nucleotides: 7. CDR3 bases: TGTGCCAGCAGCGCTGACAGGGAGGCTGAAGCTTTCTTT. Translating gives CASSADREAEAFF. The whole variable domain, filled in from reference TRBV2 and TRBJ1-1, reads EPEVTQTPSHQVTQMGQEVILRCVPISNHLYFYWYRQILGQKVEFLVSFYNNEISEKSEIFDDQFSVERPDGSNFTLKIRSTKLEDSAMYFCASSADREAEAFFGQGTRLTVV.

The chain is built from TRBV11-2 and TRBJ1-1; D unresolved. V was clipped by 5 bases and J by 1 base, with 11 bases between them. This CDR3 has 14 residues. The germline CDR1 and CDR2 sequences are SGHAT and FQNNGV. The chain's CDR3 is CASSPQNGNTEAFF. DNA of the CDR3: TGTGCCAGCAGCCCTCAAAATGGGAACACTGAAGCTTTCTTT.

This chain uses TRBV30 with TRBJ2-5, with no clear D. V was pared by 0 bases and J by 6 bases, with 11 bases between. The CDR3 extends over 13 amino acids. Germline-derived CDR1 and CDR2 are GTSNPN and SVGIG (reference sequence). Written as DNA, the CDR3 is TGTGCCTGGAGTGTAAGGGCATCGAAGACCCAGTACTTC. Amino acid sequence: CAWSVRASKTQYF.

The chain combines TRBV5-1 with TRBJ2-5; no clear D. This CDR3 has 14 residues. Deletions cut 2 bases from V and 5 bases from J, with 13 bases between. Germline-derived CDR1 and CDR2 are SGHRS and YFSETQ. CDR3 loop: CASSFPPFRETQYF. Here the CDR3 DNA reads TGCGCCAGCAGCTTCCCCCCTTTTCGGGAGACCCAGTACTTC.

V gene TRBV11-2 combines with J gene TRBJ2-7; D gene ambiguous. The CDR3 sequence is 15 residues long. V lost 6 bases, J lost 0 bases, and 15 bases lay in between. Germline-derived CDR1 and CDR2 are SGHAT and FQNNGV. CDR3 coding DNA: TGTGCCAGCAGTCAAAACCCGGAAAGCTCCTACGAGCAGTACTTC. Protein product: CASSQNPESSYEQYF.

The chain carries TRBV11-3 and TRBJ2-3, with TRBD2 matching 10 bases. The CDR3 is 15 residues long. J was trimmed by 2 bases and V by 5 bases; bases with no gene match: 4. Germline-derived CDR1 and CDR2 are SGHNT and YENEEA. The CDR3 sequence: CASSRGTSDTDTQYF. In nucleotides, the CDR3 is TGTGCCAGCAGCCGCGGGACTAGCGACACAGATACGCAGTATTTT.

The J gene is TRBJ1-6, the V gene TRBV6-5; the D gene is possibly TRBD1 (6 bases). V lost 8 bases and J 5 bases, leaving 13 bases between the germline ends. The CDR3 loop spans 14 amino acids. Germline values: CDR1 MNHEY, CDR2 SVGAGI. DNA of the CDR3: TGTGCCAGCCTAGGGGGAGGGAATAATTCACCCCTCCACTTT. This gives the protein CASLGGGNNSPLHF.

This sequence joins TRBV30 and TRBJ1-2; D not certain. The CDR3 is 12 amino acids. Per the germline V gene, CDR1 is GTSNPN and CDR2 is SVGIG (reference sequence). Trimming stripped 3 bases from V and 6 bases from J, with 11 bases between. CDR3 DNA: TGTGCCTGGAGAGGCAGTCTGCATGGCTACACCTTC. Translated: CAWRGSLHGYTF. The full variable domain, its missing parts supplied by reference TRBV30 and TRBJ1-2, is SQTIHQWPATLVQPVGSPLSLECTVEGTSNPNLYWYRQAAGRGLQLLFYSVGIGQISSEVPQNLSASRPQDRQFILSSKKLLLSDSGFYLCAWRGSLHGYTFGSGTRLTVV.

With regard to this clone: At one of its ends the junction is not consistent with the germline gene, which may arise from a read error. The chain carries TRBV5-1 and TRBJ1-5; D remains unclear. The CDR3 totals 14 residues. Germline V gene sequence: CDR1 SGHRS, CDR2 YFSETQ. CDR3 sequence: CASSLGGSGQPQHF. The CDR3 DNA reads TGTGCCAGCAGCTTGGGAGGGTCGGGTCAGCCCCAGCATTTT. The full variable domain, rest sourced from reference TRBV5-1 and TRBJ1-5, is KAGVTQTPRYLIKTRGQQVTLSCSPISGHRSVSWYQQTPGQGLQFLFEYFSETQRNKGNFPGRFSGRQFSNSRSEMNVSTLELGDSALYLCASSLGGSGQPQHFGDGTRLSIL.

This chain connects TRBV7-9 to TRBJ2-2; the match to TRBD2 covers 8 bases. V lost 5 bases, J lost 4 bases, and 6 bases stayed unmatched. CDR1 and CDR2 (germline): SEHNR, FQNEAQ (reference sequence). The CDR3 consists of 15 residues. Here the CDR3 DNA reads TGTGCCAGCAGCGCGGGGGGCGGGGCCACCGGGGAGCTGTTTTTT. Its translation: CASSAGGGATGELFF.

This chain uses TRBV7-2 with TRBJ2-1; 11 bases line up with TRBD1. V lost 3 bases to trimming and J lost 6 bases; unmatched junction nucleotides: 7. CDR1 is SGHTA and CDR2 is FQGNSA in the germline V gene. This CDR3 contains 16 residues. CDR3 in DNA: TGTGCCAGCAGCTTCCTGGCCGGGACAGGGGGCAATGAGCAGTTCTTC. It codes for CASSFLAGTGGNEQFF.

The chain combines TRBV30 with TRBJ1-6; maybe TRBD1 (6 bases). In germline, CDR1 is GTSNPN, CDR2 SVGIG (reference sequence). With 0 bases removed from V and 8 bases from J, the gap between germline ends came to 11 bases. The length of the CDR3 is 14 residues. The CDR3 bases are TGTGCCTGGAGTGTACGGGGGGCAGATTCACCCCTCCACTTT. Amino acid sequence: CAWSVRGADSPLHF.

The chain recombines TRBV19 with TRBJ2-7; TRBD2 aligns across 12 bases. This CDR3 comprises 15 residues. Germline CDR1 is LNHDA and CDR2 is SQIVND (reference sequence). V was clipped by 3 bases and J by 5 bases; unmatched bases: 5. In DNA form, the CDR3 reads TGTGCCAGTAGTATTCCGACTAGCGGGAGTCACGAGCAGTACTTC. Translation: CASSIPTSGSHEQYF.

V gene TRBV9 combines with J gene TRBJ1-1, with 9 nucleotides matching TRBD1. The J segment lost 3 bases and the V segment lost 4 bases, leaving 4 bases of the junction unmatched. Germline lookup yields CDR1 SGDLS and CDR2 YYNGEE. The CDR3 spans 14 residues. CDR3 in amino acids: CASSWTGEDTEAFF. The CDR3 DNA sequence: TGTGCCAGCAGCTGGACAGGGGAGGACACTGAAGCTTTCTTT.

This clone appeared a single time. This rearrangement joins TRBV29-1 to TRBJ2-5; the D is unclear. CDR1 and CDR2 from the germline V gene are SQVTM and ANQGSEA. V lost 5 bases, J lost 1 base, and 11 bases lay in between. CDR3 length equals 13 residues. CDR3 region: CSVKDWVQETQYF. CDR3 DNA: TGCAGCGTTAAGGATTGGGTCCAAGAGACCCAGTACTTC. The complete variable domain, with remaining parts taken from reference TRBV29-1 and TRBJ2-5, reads SAVISQKPSRDICQRGTSLTIQCQVDSQVTMMFWYRQQPGQSLTLIATANQGSEATYESGFVIDKFPISRPNLTFSTLTVSNMSPEDSSIYLCSVKDWVQETQYFGPGTRLLVL.

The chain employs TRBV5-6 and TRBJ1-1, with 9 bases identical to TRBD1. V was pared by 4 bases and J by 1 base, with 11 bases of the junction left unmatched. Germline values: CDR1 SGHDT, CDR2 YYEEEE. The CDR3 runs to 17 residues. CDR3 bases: TGTGCCAGCAGCCCGATCACAGGGGGCAGATCGAACACTGAAGCTTTCTTT. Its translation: CASSPITGGRSNTEAFF.

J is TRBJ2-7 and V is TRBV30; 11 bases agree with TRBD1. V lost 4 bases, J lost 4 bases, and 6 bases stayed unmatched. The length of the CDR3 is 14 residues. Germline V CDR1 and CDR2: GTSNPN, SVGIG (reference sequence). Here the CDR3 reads CAWNAGTGGYEQYF. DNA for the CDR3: TGTGCCTGGAACGCCGGGACAGGGGGATACGAGCAGTACTTC.

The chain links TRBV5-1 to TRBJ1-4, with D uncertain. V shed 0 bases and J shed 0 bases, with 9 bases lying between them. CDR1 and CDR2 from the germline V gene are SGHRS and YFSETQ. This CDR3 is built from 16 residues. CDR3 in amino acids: CASSLEGPATNEKLFF. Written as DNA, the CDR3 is TGCGCCAGCAGCTTGGAAGGGCCTGCAACTAATGAAAAACTGTTTTTT.

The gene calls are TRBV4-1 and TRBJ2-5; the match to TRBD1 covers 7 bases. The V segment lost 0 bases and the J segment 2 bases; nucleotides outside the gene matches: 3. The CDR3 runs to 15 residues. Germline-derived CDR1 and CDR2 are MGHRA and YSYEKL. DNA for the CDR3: TGCGCCAGCAGCCAAGACGGGACAGCACAAGAGACCCAGTACTTC. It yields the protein CASSQDGTAQETQYF.

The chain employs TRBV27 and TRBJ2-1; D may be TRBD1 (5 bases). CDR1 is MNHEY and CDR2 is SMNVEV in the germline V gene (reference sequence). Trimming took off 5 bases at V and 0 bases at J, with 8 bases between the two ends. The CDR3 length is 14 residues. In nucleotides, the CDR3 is TGTGCCAGCAGTCGGCAGGGCTCCTACAATGAGCAGTTCTTC. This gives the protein CASSRQGSYNEQFF.

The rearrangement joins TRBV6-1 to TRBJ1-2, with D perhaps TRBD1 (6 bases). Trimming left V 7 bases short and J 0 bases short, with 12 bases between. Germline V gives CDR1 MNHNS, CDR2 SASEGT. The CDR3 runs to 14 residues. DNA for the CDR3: TGTGCCAGCACCCTAGGGACAACTAACTATGGCTACACCTTC. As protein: CASTLGTTNYGYTF.

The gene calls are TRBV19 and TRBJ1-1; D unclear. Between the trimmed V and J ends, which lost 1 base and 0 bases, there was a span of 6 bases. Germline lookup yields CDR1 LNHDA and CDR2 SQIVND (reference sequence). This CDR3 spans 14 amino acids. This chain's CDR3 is CASSIGTVNTEAFF. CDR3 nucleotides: TGTGCCAGTAGTATAGGTACGGTGAACACTGAAGCTTTCTTT.

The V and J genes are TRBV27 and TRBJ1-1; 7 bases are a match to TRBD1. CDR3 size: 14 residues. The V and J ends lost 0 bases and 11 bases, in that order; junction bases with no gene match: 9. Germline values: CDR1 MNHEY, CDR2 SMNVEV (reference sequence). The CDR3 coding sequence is TGTGCCAGCAGTTTATCGATAAGGGGGCGGCCGGCTTTCTTT. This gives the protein CASSLSIRGRPAFF.

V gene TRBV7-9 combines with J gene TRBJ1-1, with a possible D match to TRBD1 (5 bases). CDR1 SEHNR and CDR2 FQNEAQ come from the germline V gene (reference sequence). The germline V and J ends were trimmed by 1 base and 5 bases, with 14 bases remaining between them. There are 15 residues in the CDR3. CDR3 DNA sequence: TGTGCCAGCAGCTTAGAGGACATATCTAGGACTGAAGCTTTCTTT. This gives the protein CASSLEDISRTEAFF. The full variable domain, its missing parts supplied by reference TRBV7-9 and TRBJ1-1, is DTGVSQNPRHKITKRGQNVTFRCDPISEHNRLYWYRQTLGQGPEFLTYFQNEAQLEKSRLLSDRFSAERPKGSFSTLEIQRTEQGDSAMYLCASSLEDISRTEAFFGQGTRLTVV.

The CDR3 loop reads CSVEGQGGGYTF. The CDR3, as DNA: TGCAGCGTTGAGGGACAGGGGGGGGGCTACACCTTC. This chain joins TRBV29-1 and TRBJ1-2; TRBD1 matches at 11 bases. This CDR3 has 12 residues. Germline assignment: CDR1 SQVTM and CDR2 ANQGSEA. J lost 8 bases, V lost 3 bases, and 2 bases had no gene match.

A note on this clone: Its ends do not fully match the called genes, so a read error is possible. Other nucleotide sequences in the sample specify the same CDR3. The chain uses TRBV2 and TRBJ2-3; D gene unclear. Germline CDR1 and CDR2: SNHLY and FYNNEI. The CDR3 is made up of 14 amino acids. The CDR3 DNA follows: TGTGCCAGCAGTGAACTCCCTAGAGGATATACACAGTATTTT. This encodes CASSELPRGYTQYF.

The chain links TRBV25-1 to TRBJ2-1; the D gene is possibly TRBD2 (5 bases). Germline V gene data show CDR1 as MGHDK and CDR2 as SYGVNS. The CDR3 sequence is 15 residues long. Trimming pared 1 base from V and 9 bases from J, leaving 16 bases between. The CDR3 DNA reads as TGTGCCAGCAGTGAATCCGGTTATGAGGGTGCTGAGCAGTTCTTC. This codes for CASSESGYEGAEQFF.

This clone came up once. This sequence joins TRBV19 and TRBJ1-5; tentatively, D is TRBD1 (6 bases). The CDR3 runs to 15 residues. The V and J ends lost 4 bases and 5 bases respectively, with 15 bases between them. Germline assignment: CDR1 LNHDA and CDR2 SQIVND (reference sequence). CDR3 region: CASSTRGRGHQPQHF. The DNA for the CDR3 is TGTGCCAGTAGTACCCGGGGCAGGGGCCATCAGCCCCAGCATTTT.